One sample yielded the 26 T cell receptor beta chains listed below, sequenced in a study of blood T cells in healthy people across ages. A J-beta primer mix and a sample-barcoded 5' primer were used in a second PCR of about 7 to 12 cycles. TCRdb fed the 5' RACE reads into MiXCR, producing one record per CDR3 protein. The sample lists about 1.8 million distinct CDR3 sequences; roughly 49% were seen once. Material: blood. The source of these receptors is a woman aged 35 to 49 in good health.

The chain links TRBV7-9 to TRBJ2-7, with TRBD2 matching over 12 bases. In germline, CDR1 is SEHNR, CDR2 FQNEAQ (reference sequence). Trimming at V came to 4 bases and at J to 2 bases, leaving 12 bases not matched to a gene. CDR3 size: 18 residues. DNA of the CDR3: TGTGCCAGCAGCTACGTAGTGGGGACTAGCGGGTCACCCTACGAGCAGTACTTC. The encoded protein is CASSYVVGTSGSPYEQYF.

This clonotype occurred a few times. This chain connects TRBV27 to TRBJ2-5; TRBD1 matches at 7 bases. The V gene end was trimmed by 5 bases and the J gene end by 11 bases; junction bases not matched to a gene: 8. The germline gives CDR1 MNHEY, CDR2 SMNVEV (reference sequence). CDR3 length: 12 residues. CDR3 residues: CASSRGQSEQYF. CDR3 nucleotides: TGTGCCAGCAGTAGGGGACAGAGTGAGCAGTACTTC.

The V call is TRBV7-9, the J call TRBJ2-3, with D perhaps given as TRBD1 or TRBD2 (5 bases each). Germline CDR1 is SEHNR and CDR2 is FQNEAQ (reference sequence). The length of the CDR3 is 13 residues. The CDR3 here is CAGDGPSTDTQYF. The CDR3 DNA is TGTGCGGGGGACGGGCCTAGCACAGATACGCAGTATTTT.

This chain joins TRBV11-2 and TRBJ2-5; 8 nucleotides agree with TRBD1. J was trimmed by 4 bases and V by 3 bases; bases with no gene match: 7. The germline CDR1 and CDR2 sequences are SGHAT and FQNNGV. There are 15 residues in the CDR3. The CDR3: CASSLQTGVRETQYF. The CDR3 DNA reads TGTGCCAGCAGCTTGCAGACAGGGGTCCGAGAGACCCAGTACTTC.

The chain uses TRBV29-1 and TRBJ2-7, with 7 bases that match TRBD2. The J call is doubtful: the DNA matches TRBJ2-5 better. The CDR3 is made up of 13 amino acids. Germline lookup yields CDR1 SQVTM and CDR2 ANQGSEA. The CDR3 loop is CSVVTSWAGTQYF. In DNA form, the CDR3 reads TGCAGCGTTGTGACTAGCTGGGCCGGGACCCAGTACTTC.

This clonotype was detected only a few times. The rearrangement joins TRBV9 to TRBJ2-4; 8 bases match TRBD2. The J call is uncertain, as TRBJ2-5 better fits the DNA end. This CDR3 spans 15 amino acids. CDR1 is SGDLS, CDR2 YYNGEE, per germline. This chain's CDR3 is CASSAELADQETQYF. The CDR3 DNA is TGTGCCAGCAGCGCGGAACTAGCGGATCAAGAGACCCAGTACTTC.

The J gene is TRBJ2-1, the V gene TRBV9; D is perhaps TRBD2 (6 bases). V shed 1 base and J shed 0 bases, with 17 bases lying between them. The germline CDR1 and CDR2 sequences are SGDLS and YYNGEE. This CDR3 contains 18 residues. As DNA, the CDR3 is TGTGCCAGCAGCGTACATGGGACTGCGACCCGCTCCTACAATGAGCAGTTCTTC. Residues: CASSVHGTATRSYNEQFF. Looking up the rest from reference TRBV9 and TRBJ2-1 gives the full variable domain: DSGVTQTPKHLITATGQRVTLRCSPRSGDLSVYWYQQSLDQGLQFLIQYYNGEERAKGNILERFSAQQFPDLHSELNLSSLELGDSALYFCASSVHGTATRSYNEQFFGPGTRLTVL.

The chain joins TRBV5-1 to TRBJ2-3, with 9 bases matching TRBD2. Germline lookup yields CDR1 SGHRS and CDR2 YFSETQ. The CDR3 spans 17 residues. V lost 4 bases, J lost 0 bases, and 9 bases stayed unmatched. CDR3 nucleotides: TGCGCCAGCAGCAACCGCCGGACTAGCGCTAGCACAGATACGCAGTATTTT. This codes for CASSNRRTSASTDTQYF.

In DNA form, the CDR3 reads TGCGCCAGCAGCTTGGACGGGACCAACAATGAGCAGTTCTTC. It translates to CASSLDGTNNEQFF. The rearrangement links TRBV5-1 to TRBJ2-1; the D call may be TRBD1 or TRBD2 (5 bases each). The germline V gene has CDR1 SGHRS and CDR2 YFSETQ. Trimming cost V 0 bases and J 5 bases, with 9 bases left between them. The CDR3 spans 14 residues.

The V call is TRBV20-1, the J call TRBJ2-7, with 13 bases that match TRBD2. Germline V gene lookup returns CDR1 DFQATT and CDR2 SNEGSKA (reference sequence). Trimming cost V 2 bases and J 0 bases; bases outside gene matches: 4. The CDR3 runs to 16 residues. CDR3 sequence reads: CSARKGLAGSSYEQYF. CDR3 in DNA: TGCAGTGCTAGAAAGGGACTAGCGGGATCCTCCTACGAGCAGTACTTC.

V usage is TRBV29-1 and J usage is TRBJ2-3; tentatively, D is TRBD1 (5 bases). V lost 5 bases to trimming and J lost 6 bases, with 18 bases between them. The CDR3 spans 14 residues. Looked up from germline, CDR1 is SQVTM and CDR2 is ANQGSEA. The CDR3 is CSVSQGKVGDTQYF. The DNA for the CDR3 is TGCAGCGTTTCCCAGGGAAAAGTGGGGGATACGCAGTATTTT.

This chain joins TRBV6-2 or TRBV6-3 and TRBJ2-1; 10 nucleotides match TRBD2. With V trimmed by 5 bases and J by 3 bases, 7 bases remained unmatched. Per the germline V gene, CDR1 is MNHEY and CDR2 is SVGEGT. The CDR3 runs 16 residues. The DNA for the CDR3 is TGTGCCAGCAGTGACCTAGCGGGGGAGGTCTACAATGAGCAGTTCTTC. It codes for CASSDLAGEVYNEQFF.

J is TRBJ2-5 and V is TRBV6-5, with TRBD2 as a possible D gene (5 bases). CDR1 is MNHEY and CDR2 is SVGAGI in the germline V gene. The CDR3 runs 16 residues. V was clipped by 0 bases and J by 4 bases, with 15 bases between them. The CDR3 loop is CASSYSPRGIAETQYF. The CDR3, as DNA: TGTGCCAGCAGTTACTCCCCTAGAGGGATAGCAGAGACCCAGTACTTC.

The J gene is TRBJ1-6, the V gene TRBV20-1; 10 positions agree with TRBD1. V was clipped by 6 bases and J by 6 bases; unmatched bases: 8. This CDR3 comprises 15 residues. CDR1 and CDR2 (germline): DFQATT, SNEGSKA (reference sequence). The CDR3 protein is CSALPDRGLNSPLHF. In DNA, the CDR3 is TGCAGTGCCCTCCCAGACAGGGGGCTTAATTCACCCCTCCACTTT.

The chain couples TRBV6-6 to TRBJ1-2; D unclear. This CDR3 contains 14 residues. Germline CDR1 is MNHNY and CDR2 is SVGAGI (reference sequence). Trimming left V 6 bases short and J 4 bases short, with 15 bases between. CDR3 amino acids: CASRAYQIPYGYTF. The DNA of the CDR3 is TGTGCCAGCAGAGCCTACCAGATCCCCTATGGCTACACCTTC.

This chain uses TRBV6-2 or TRBV6-3 with TRBJ2-7; a weak D match, TRBD1 (6 bases). CDR1 is MNHEY, CDR2 SVGEGT, per germline. The CDR3 has 17 residues. Trimming removed 2 bases at V and 2 bases at J, with 19 bases between. The CDR3 spells CASSYRAVGHLTYEQYF. The CDR3 DNA reads as TGTGCCAGCAGTTACCGCGCAGTGGGACACCTAACCTACGAGCAGTACTTC.

V usage is TRBV29-1 and J usage is TRBJ2-1; 9 nucleotides match TRBD1. This CDR3 comprises 14 residues. The trim removed 0 bases at V and 8 bases at J, leaving 5 bases unmatched. Looked up from germline, CDR1 is SQVTM and CDR2 is ANQGSEA. This CDR3 reads CSVEDWTGEYEQFF. In DNA, the CDR3 is TGCAGCGTTGAAGATTGGACAGGGGAATATGAGCAGTTCTTC.

The genes are TRBV6-5 and TRBJ2-5; D gene ambiguous. This CDR3 contains 14 residues. CDR1 MNHEY and CDR2 SVGAGI come from the germline V gene. V was trimmed by 6 bases and J by 2 bases, leaving 13 bases between them. This chain's CDR3 is CASRLRPIQETQYF. CDR3 DNA: TGTGCCAGCAGGCTCCGTCCAATTCAAGAGACCCAGTACTTC.

The chain has TRBV6-6 and TRBJ2-1; perhaps D is TRBD1 or TRBD2 (6 bases each). CDR3 length: 16 residues. Per germline, CDR1 MNHNY and CDR2 SVGAGI (reference sequence). Trimming cost V 5 bases and J 0 bases, with 14 bases left between them. In DNA form, the CDR3 reads TGTGCCAGCAGTAAACGGAGGGGGAGCTCCTACAATGAGCAGTTCTTC. Its protein is CASSKRRGSSYNEQFF.

A remark on this clonotype: A much larger clone is a single base away; this may be a read error. J is TRBJ2-1 and V is TRBV2; D gene uncertain. Germline lookup yields CDR1 SNHLY and CDR2 FYNNEI. The CDR3 length is 11 residues. Trimming left V 3 bases short and J 6 bases short, with 3 bases between. The CDR3 bases are TGTGCCAGCAGTGATTTCAATGAGCAGTTCTTC. As protein: CASSDFNEQFF.

This clonotype was seen a handful of times. The genes are TRBV7-3 and TRBJ2-3; 11 nucleotides align to TRBD2. V shed 5 bases, J shed 4 bases, and the junction held 5 bases outside the gene matches. The CDR3 loop spans 15 amino acids. CDR1 and CDR2 from the germline V gene are SGHTA and FQGTGA. CDR3 DNA: TGTGCCAGCAGCATACTAGCGGGGGCCGCAGATACGCAGTATTTT. Its protein product is CASSILAGAADTQYF.

This chain links TRBV28 with TRBJ2-7, with TRBD1 as a possible D gene (6 bases). V dropped 1 base and J dropped 2 bases, with 12 bases sitting between them. The CDR3 contains 15 residues. Germline lookup yields CDR1 MDHEN and CDR2 SYDVKM. Here the CDR3 reads CASSLSAGEPYEQYF. DNA for the CDR3: TGTGCCAGCAGTTTATCGGCAGGGGAGCCCTACGAGCAGTACTTC.

V usage is TRBV20-1 and J usage is TRBJ2-1, with a possible D match to TRBD1 (6 bases). Germline V gives CDR1 DFQATT, CDR2 SNEGSKA (reference sequence). The CDR3 covers 15 residues. Trimming took off 6 bases at V and 3 bases at J, with 18 bases between the two ends. The CDR3, as DNA: TGCAGTGCATCAGGCAAGGGGGTTTTCTACAATGAGCAGTTCTTC. Its translation: CSASGKGVFYNEQFF.

The chain employs TRBV6-5 and TRBJ2-7, with 7 bases matching TRBD1. In germline, CDR1 is MNHEY, CDR2 SVGAGI. Trimming cost V 5 bases and J 8 bases; bases outside gene matches: 12. This CDR3 spans 14 amino acids. CDR3 sequence: CASSPGQRLGQQYF. In DNA form, the CDR3 reads TGTGCCAGCAGTCCGGGACAGCGCCTAGGACAGCAGTACTTC.

This sequence joins TRBV10-3 and TRBJ2-5; tentative D call: TRBD1 (5 bases). Trimming stripped 8 bases from V and 4 bases from J, with 14 bases between. Germline loops: CDR1 ENHRY, CDR2 SYGVKD. CDR3 size: 13 residues. CDR3 region: CAIGDRGAETQYF. The CDR3 DNA sequence: TGTGCCATCGGGGATAGGGGCGCAGAGACCCAGTACTTC.

The chain is built from TRBV20-1 and TRBJ2-5; TRBD1 matches 7 bases. J was trimmed by 7 bases and V by 5 bases; bases with no gene match: 16. Germline V gene sequence: CDR1 DFQATT, CDR2 SNEGSKA (reference sequence). The CDR3 runs to 15 residues. CDR3 DNA: TGCAGTGCTTTACAGGGGTCGGGGAGCGCGTGGACCCAGTACTTC. It codes for CSALQGSGSAWTQYF.